The 27 T cell receptor beta chains presented below share a single source sample, sequenced in a study of cytomegalovirus exposure and HLA in healthy donors. The primer mix had 60 Vbeta and 13 Jbeta primers. The table came from immunoSEQ multiplex PCR; TCRdb's copy has only in-frame clones and leaves some out. The table includes roughly 180,000 clones, around 75% detected once. The material sequenced was PBMCs. All receptors come from a male donor in good health and CMV-seronegative.

The rearrangement links TRBV15 to TRBJ1-5, with D perhaps matching TRBD1 (5 bases). Trimming cost V 0 bases and J 3 bases, with 12 bases left between them. Germline-derived CDR1 and CDR2 are LNHNV and YYDKDF (reference sequence). CDR3 length: 16 amino acids. The CDR3: CATSRDGGNDNQPQHF. The CDR3 DNA reads as TGTGCCACCAGCAGAGATGGGGGGAATGACAATCAGCCCCAGCATTTT.

The chain uses TRBV6-1 and TRBJ2-3, with D maybe TRBD2 (5 bases). The CDR3 consists of 15 residues. The V end was cut by 0 bases, the J end by 2 bases, with 9 bases between. CDR1 and CDR2 from the germline V gene are MNHNS and SASEGT. CDR3: CASSEAGDYTDTQYF. The CDR3 coding sequence is TGTGCCAGCAGTGAAGCAGGAGACTACACAGATACGCAGTATTTT.

The J gene is TRBJ2-7, the V gene TRBV5-1; a possible D gene is TRBD2 (6 bases). The germline V gene encodes CDR1 SGHRS and CDR2 YFSETQ. CDR3 size: 13 residues. The V end lost 3 bases, the J end lost 3 bases, and 10 bases lay between the germline ends. The CDR3 protein is CASSSPGLYEQYF. CDR3 in DNA: TGCGCCAGCAGCTCCCCGGGACTCTACGAGCAGTACTTC.

The rearrangement uses TRBV6-5 and TRBJ2-3, with a possible D match to TRBD2 (7 bases). Germline CDR1 MNHEY, CDR2 SVGAGI. This CDR3 is built from 16 residues. V was clipped by 0 bases and J by 1 base, with 11 bases between them. The CDR3 is CASSYSGAGGTDTQYF. The CDR3 DNA is TGTGCCAGCAGTTACTCGGGGGCGGGGGGCACAGATACGCAGTATTTT.

The chain employs TRBV4-1 and TRBJ1-3; D is undetermined. The CDR3 is made up of 16 amino acids. V was clipped by 1 base and J by 3 bases, with 13 bases between them. The germline V gene has CDR1 MGHRA and CDR2 YSYEKL. CDR3 nucleotides: TGCGCCAGCAGCCAAGTGTCTACGGGAAGTGGAAACACCATATATTTT. This sequence encodes CASSQVSTGSGNTIYF.

This clone was seen more than once but under ten times. This sequence joins TRBV6-1 and TRBJ2-2; D might be TRBD1 (6 bases). Germline CDR1 is MNHNS and CDR2 is SASEGT. The germline V and J ends were trimmed by 11 bases and 6 bases, with 13 bases remaining between them. The CDR3 has 12 residues. The CDR3 nucleotides read TGTGCCGTCCAGGGGCCGGCCGGGGAGCTGTTTTTT. Translation gives CAVQGPAGELFF.

The V call is TRBV30, the J call TRBJ1-1; D gene uncertain. With 3 bases removed from V and 7 bases from J, the gap between germline ends came to 12 bases. The CDR3 is made up of 12 amino acids. CDR1 and CDR2 from the germline V gene are GTSNPN and SVGIG (reference sequence). CDR3 loop: CAWSPSRGEAFF. The CDR3 DNA reads as TGTGCCTGGAGCCCGAGCCGAGGTGAAGCTTTCTTT.

This clone has just a few counts. The genes are TRBV9 and TRBJ1-4; 8 bases match TRBD1. Germline CDR1 reads SGDLS; CDR2 reads YYNGEE. Trimming took 2 bases from V and 9 from J; bases not matched to a gene: 9. This CDR3 contains 15 residues. The CDR3 DNA reads as TGTGCCAGCAGCGTTGAAGGACAGGGCCTCCAAAAACTGTTTTTT. Amino acid sequence: CASSVEGQGLQKLFF. The full variable domain, its missing parts supplied by reference TRBV9 and TRBJ1-4, is DSGVTQTPKHLITATGQRVTLRCSPRSGDLSVYWYQQSLDQGLQFLIQYYNGEERAKGNILERFSAQQFPDLHSELNLSSLELGDSALYFCASSVEGQGLQKLFFGSGTQLSVL.

The gene calls are TRBV30 and TRBJ1-1, with 7 positions matching TRBD1. The CDR3 covers 12 residues. Germline lookup yields CDR1 GTSNPN and CDR2 SVGIG (reference sequence). Trimming removed 4 bases from V and 7 bases from J; junction bases left unmatched: 6. CDR3 region: CAWIGTAYEAFF. The CDR3 nucleotides are TGTGCCTGGATTGGGACAGCCTATGAAGCTTTCTTT.

The chain joins TRBV6-1 to TRBJ1-2; 12 nucleotides align to TRBD1. This CDR3 spans 16 amino acids. V dropped 0 bases and J dropped 3; count of bases not matched to a gene: 2. Germline V gives CDR1 MNHNS, CDR2 SASEGT. The CDR3 here is CASSEAGTGGDYGYTF. CDR3 DNA: TGTGCCAGCAGTGAAGCCGGGACAGGGGGCGACTATGGCTACACCTTC.

V is TRBV6-6 and J is TRBJ1-6; D is undetermined. Trimming stripped 6 bases from V and 10 bases from J, with 19 bases between. Germline V gene sequence: CDR1 MNHNY, CDR2 SVGAGI (reference sequence). The CDR3 sequence is 15 residues long. In DNA, the CDR3 is TGTGCCAGCAGACAGCCCCCCGAACCCTTCTCACCCCTCCACTTT. This gives the protein CASRQPPEPFSPLHF.

CDR3 sequence (DNA): TGTGCCAGCAGACATGGGACTTCGCATGGCTACACCTTC. This translates into CASRHGTSHGYTF. This chain connects TRBV7-9 to TRBJ1-2; a possible D gene is TRBD1 (5 bases). In germline, CDR1 is SEHNR, CDR2 FQNEAQ (reference sequence). The CDR3 has 13 residues. Deletions cut 6 bases from V and 6 bases from J, with 14 bases between.

The V gene is TRBV2, the J gene TRBJ1-5, with TRBD1 matching 10 bases. J was trimmed by 5 bases and V by 3 bases; bases with no gene match: 4. CDR3 length equals 15 residues. Germline CDR1 SNHLY, CDR2 FYNNEI. In nucleotides, the CDR3 is TGTGCCAGCAGTGACCCGACAGGGGGCCATCAGCCCCAGCATTTT. Translation: CASSDPTGGHQPQHF.

The chain combines TRBV11-1 with TRBJ2-7; TRBD2 matches at 10 bases. Germline CDR1 SGHAT, CDR2 FQDESV (reference sequence). This CDR3 region has 16 residues. With V trimmed by 2 bases and J by 3 bases, 7 bases remained unmatched. DNA of the CDR3: TGTGCCAGCAGCTTATATATAACTAGCGGGGACTACGAGCAGTACTTC. Protein product: CASSLYITSGDYEQYF.

Here the CDR3 reads CASSEPSRGRPDTQYF. The CDR3 region has the DNA TGTGCCAGCAGTGAACCCTCCAGGGGGCGCCCAGATACGCAGTATTTT. This sequence joins TRBV25-1 and TRBJ2-3; 8 bases match TRBD1. There are 16 residues in the CDR3. The germline CDR1 and CDR2 sequences are MGHDK and SYGVNS. The V and J ends lost 2 bases and 4 bases, in that order; junction bases with no gene match: 8.

The V gene is TRBV29-1, the J gene TRBJ2-1; 7 bases line up with TRBD1. Germline V gene lookup returns CDR1 SQVTM and CDR2 ANQGSEA. There are 13 residues in the CDR3. The trim removed 5 bases at V and 3 bases at J, leaving 4 bases unmatched. The DNA of the CDR3 is TGCAGCGTTAGCGACAGGGTCTACAATGAGCAGTTCTTC. This translates into CSVSDRVYNEQFF.

The gene calls are TRBV28 and TRBJ2-6; weak D call: TRBD1 (6 bases). V shed 6 bases and J shed 1 base, with 10 bases lying between them. The CDR3 runs 15 residues. In germline, CDR1 is MDHEN, CDR2 SYDVKM. The CDR3 reads CASSKDSSGANVLTF. CDR3 DNA: TGTGCCAGCAGCAAGGACAGTTCTGGGGCCAACGTCCTGACTTTC.

This clone was observed once. This chain connects TRBV6-6 to TRBJ2-4, with D maybe TRBD1 (6 bases). V gave up 7 bases and J gave up 3 bases, with 13 bases separating them. The germline V gene encodes CDR1 MNHNY and CDR2 SVGAGI (reference sequence). There are 14 residues in the CDR3. CDR3 in amino acids: CASILGGDKNIQYF. As DNA, the CDR3 is TGTGCCAGCATTTTAGGGGGAGACAAAAACATTCAGTACTTC.

This clone was recorded once. The genes are TRBV10-2 and TRBJ1-5; 8 nucleotides align to TRBD1. The ends lost 6 bases at V and 7 bases at J; junction bases unmatched: 14. CDR3 length equals 16 residues. CDR1 is WSHSY, CDR2 SAAADI, per germline. The CDR3 spells CASSPGGPAGGQPQHF. The CDR3 nucleotides read TGCGCCAGCAGCCCTGGGGGACCGGCAGGGGGCCAGCCCCAGCATTTT.

The V and J genes are TRBV18 and TRBJ1-5; 9 bases are shared with TRBD1. Looked up from germline, CDR1 is KGHSH and CDR2 is LQKENI. This CDR3 comprises 15 residues. The V segment lost 5 bases and the J segment 1 base; nucleotides outside the gene matches: 3. The CDR3 protein is CASSSQGASNQPQHF. In DNA form, the CDR3 reads TGTGCCAGCTCATCACAGGGGGCAAGCAATCAGCCCCAGCATTTT.

The chain links TRBV19 to TRBJ1-5, with 8 bases matching TRBD1. V shed 7 bases and J 0 bases; nucleotides not matched to a gene: 8. This CDR3 contains 16 residues. CDR1 is LNHDA and CDR2 is SQIVND in the germline V gene (reference sequence). CDR3 nucleotide sequence: TGTGCCAGTACGATGGGACAGGAGTATAGCAATCAGCCCCAGCATTTT. Translated: CASTMGQEYSNQPQHF.

This clone has only one observation. The rearrangement uses TRBV7-2 and TRBJ2-3, with 7 bases that match TRBD2. Germline CDR1 SGHTA, CDR2 FQGNSA. The CDR3 runs to 15 residues. Trimming at V came to 1 base and at J to 6 bases, leaving 7 bases not matched to a gene. The CDR3 sequence: CASSLVAGVIDTQYF. The CDR3 nucleotides read TGTGCCAGCAGCTTAGTTGCGGGAGTTATCGATACGCAGTATTTT.

This chain links TRBV29-1 with TRBJ2-7; tentative D call: TRBD2 (6 bases). Trimming stripped 4 bases from V and 3 bases from J, with 10 bases between. The CDR3 spans 12 residues. CDR1 is SQVTM and CDR2 is ANQGSEA in the germline V gene. For the CDR3, the DNA is TGCAGCGTTGGAGGTAGCGGCTACGAGCAGTACTTC. Translated: CSVGGSGYEQYF.

V is TRBV9 and J is TRBJ2-1, with TRBD2 matching over 8 bases. The ends lost 0 bases at V and 7 bases at J; junction bases unmatched: 6. The CDR3 contains 15 residues. CDR1 SGDLS and CDR2 YYNGEE come from the germline V gene. CDR3 in amino acids: CASSVDGRAENEQFF. CDR3 bases: TGTGCCAGCAGCGTAGACGGGAGGGCCGAGAATGAGCAGTTCTTC.

The V and J genes are TRBV4-1 and TRBJ1-2; D gene uncertain. The V end lost 1 base, the J end lost 2 bases, and 8 bases lay between the germline ends. Germline V CDR1 and CDR2: MGHRA, YSYEKL. CDR3 length: 14 amino acids. CDR3 DNA sequence: TGCGCCAGCAGCCAAGGGGCGATAAACTATGGCTACACCTTC. Protein: CASSQGAINYGYTF.

This clone was found once. The V gene is TRBV9, the J gene TRBJ1-5; 8 nucleotides line up with TRBD1. Germline CDR1 is SGDLS and CDR2 is YYNGEE. This CDR3 has 15 amino acids. Trimming at V came to 2 bases and at J to 0 bases, leaving 1 base not matched to a gene. CDR3 region: CASSVTGDSNQPQHF. CDR3 bases: TGTGCCAGCAGCGTGACAGGGGATAGCAATCAGCCCCAGCATTTT.

Here the CDR3 reads CASSYSLNGYGYTF. The CDR3 DNA reads TGTGCCAGCAGTTACTCGTTGAACGGCTATGGCTACACCTTC. The V gene is TRBV6-5, the J gene TRBJ1-2; D is undetermined. V shed 0 bases and J shed 4 bases, with 9 bases lying between them. Germline values: CDR1 MNHEY, CDR2 SVGAGI. The CDR3 runs to 14 residues.